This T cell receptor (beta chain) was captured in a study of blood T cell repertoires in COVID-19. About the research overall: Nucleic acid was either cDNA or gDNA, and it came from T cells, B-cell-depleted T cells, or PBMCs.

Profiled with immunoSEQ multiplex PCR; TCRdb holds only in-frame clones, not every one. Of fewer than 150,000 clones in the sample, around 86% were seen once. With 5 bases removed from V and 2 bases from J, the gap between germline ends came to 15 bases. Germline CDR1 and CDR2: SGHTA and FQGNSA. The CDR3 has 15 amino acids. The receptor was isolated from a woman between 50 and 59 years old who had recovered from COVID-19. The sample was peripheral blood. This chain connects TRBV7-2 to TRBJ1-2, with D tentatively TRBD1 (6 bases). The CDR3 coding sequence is TGTGCCAGCAGCAAACCAGGGGAGGGGAACTATGGCTACACCTTC. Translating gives CASSKPGEGNYGYTF.